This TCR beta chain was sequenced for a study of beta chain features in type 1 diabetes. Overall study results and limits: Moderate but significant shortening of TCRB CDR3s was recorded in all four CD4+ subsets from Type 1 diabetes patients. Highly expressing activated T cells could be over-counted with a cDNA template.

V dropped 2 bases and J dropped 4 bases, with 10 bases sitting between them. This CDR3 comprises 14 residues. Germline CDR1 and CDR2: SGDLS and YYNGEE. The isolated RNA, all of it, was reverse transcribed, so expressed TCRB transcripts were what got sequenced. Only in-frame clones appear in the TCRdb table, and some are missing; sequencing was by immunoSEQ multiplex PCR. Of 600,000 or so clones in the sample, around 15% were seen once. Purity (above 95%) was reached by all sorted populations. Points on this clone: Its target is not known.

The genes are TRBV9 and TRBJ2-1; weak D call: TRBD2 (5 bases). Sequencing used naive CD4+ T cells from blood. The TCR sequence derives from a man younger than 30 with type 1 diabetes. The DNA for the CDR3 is TGTGCCAGCAGCGTTAGGACTGATTACAATGAGCAGTTCTTC. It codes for CASSVRTDYNEQFF. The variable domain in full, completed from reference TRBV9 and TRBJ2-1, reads DSGVTQTPKHLITATGQRVTLRCSPRSGDLSVYWYQQSLDQGLQFLIQYYNGEERAKGNILERFSAQQFPDLHSELNLSSLELGDSALYFCASSVRTDYNEQFFGPGTRLTVL.